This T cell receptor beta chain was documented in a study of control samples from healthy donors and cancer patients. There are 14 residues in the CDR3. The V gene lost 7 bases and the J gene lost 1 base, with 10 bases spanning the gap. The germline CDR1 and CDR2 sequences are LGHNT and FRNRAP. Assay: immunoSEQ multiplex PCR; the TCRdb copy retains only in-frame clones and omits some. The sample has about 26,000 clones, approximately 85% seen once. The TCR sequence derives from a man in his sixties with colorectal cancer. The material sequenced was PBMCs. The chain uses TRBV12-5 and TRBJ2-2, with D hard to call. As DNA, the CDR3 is TGTGCTAGTGCCCGGGCCTTGAACACCGGGGAGCTGTTTTTT. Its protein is CASARALNTGELFF.